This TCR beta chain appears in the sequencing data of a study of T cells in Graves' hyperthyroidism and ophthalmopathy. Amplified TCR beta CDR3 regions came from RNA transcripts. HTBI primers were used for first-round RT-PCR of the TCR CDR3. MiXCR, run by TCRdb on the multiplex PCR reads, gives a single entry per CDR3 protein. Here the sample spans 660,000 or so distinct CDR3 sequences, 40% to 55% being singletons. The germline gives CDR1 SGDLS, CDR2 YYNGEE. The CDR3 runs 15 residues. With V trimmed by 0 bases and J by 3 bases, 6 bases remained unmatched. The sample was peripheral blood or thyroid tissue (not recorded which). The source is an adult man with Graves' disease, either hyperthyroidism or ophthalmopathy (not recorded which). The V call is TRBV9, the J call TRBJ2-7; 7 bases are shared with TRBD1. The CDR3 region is CASSVAGQSLYEQYF. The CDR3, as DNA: TGTGCCAGCAGCGTAGCGGGACAGTCGCTCTACGAGCAGTACTTC.